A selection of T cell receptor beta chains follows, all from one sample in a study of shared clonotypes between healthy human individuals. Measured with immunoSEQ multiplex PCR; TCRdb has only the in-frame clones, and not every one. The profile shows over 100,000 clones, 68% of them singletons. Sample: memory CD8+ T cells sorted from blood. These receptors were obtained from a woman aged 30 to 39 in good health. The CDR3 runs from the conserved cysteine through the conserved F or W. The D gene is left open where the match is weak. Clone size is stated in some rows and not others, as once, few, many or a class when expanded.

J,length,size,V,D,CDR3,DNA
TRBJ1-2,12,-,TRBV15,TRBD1,CATKDRAFGYTF,TGTGCCACCAAGGACAGGGCCTTTGGCTACACCTTC
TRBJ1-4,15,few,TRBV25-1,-,CASSEHRDLNEKLFF,TGTGCCAGCAGTGAACACCGGGATCTCAATGAAAAACTGTTTTTT
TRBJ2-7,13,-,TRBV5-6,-,CASSAGRAYEQYF,TGTGCCAGCAGCGCCGGACGGGCCTACGAGCAGTACTTC
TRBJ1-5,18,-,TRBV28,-,CASMAGWGSGRSNQPQHF,TGTGCGAGCATGGCTGGGTGGGGATCGGGGAGGAGCAATCAGCCCCAGCATTTT
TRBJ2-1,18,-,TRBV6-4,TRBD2,CASSDHPLTSFSFNEQFF,TGTGCCAGCAGTGACCACCCATTGACTAGCTTCTCTTTTAATGAGCAGTTCTTC
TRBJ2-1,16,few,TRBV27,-,CASRILSILGGGEQFF,TGTGCCAGCAGAATTCTGAGTATCCTCGGGGGCGGCGAGCAGTTCTTC
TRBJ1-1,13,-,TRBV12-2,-,CARISGGKTEAFF,TGTGCAAGGATCTCGGGGGGCAAGACTGAAGCTTTCTTT
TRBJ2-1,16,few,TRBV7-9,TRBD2,CASSQDAAGAYNEQFF,TGTGCCAGCAGCCAAGATGCAGCGGGAGCCTACAATGAGCAGTTCTTC
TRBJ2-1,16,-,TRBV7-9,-,CASSPRGGSSYNEQFF,TGTGCCAGCAGCCCAAGGGGAGGAAGCTCCTACAATGAGCAGTTCTTC
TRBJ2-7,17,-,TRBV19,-,CASSPGPRGQSSYEQYF,TGTGCCAGTAGTCCCGGCCCTCGTGGACAGAGCTCCTACGAGCAGTACTTC
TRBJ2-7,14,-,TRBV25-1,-,CASSESGDTYEQYF,TGTGCCAGCAGTGAATCTGGGGACACCTACGAGCAGTACTTC
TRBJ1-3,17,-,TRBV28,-,CASSLSGRRFGGNTIYF,TGTGCCAGCAGTTTGTCAGGGAGAAGGTTTGGCGGAAACACCATATATTTT
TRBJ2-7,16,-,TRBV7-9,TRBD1,CASSLPGQGGGYEQYF,TGTGCCAGCAGCTTACCCGGACAGGGCGGTGGCTACGAGCAGTACTTC
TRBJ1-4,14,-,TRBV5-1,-,CASRPGWSNEKLFF,TGCGCCAGCAGACCAGGGTGGTCTAATGAAAAACTGTTTTTT
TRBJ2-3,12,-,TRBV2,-,CASRVRTDTQYF,TGTGCCAGCCGGGTCCGCACAGATACGCAGTATTTT
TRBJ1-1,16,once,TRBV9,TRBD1,CASSPPTGRLNTEAFF,TGTGCCAGCAGCCCTCCGACAGGGCGGTTGAACACTGAAGCTTTCTTT
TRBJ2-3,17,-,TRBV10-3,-,CAIRRRAFLASTDTQYF,TGTGCCATCAGACGGAGGGCATTTCTAGCGAGCACAGATACGCAGTATTTT
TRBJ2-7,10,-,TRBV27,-,CASSPYEQYF,TGTGCCAGCAGTCCATACGAGCAGTACTTC
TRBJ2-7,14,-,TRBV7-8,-,CASSGSSSPYEQYF,TGTGCCAGCAGCGGGTCGTCCTCTCCCTACGAGCAGTACTTC
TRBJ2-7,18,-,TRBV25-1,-,CASSDPGGERVSSYEQYF,TGTGCCAGCAGTGACCCCGGGGGCGAGCGGGTGAGCTCCTACGAGCAGTACTTC
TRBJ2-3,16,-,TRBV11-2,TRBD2,CASSQDRGGGSDTQYF,TGTGCCAGCAGCCAAGATCGGGGGGGCGGCTCAGATACGCAGTATTTT
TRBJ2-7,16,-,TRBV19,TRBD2,CASSIWVVWDYYEQYF,TGTGCCAGTAGTATTTGGGTTGTCTGGGACTACTACGAGCAGTACTTC
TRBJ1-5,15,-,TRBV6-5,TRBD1,CASSVDRGQNQPQHF,TGTGCCAGCAGTGTGGACAGGGGACAGAATCAGCCCCAGCATTTT
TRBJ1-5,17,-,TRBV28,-,CASSLRWGMRHVQPQHF,TGTGCCAGCAGTTTAAGATGGGGTATGAGGCACGTTCAGCCCCAGCATTTT
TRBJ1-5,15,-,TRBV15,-,CATSRDAGYNQPQHF,TGTGCCACCAGCAGAGATGCGGGGTACAATCAGCCCCAGCATTTT
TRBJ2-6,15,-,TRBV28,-,CASSSQGSGANVLTF,TGTGCCAGCAGTTCACAGGGATCTGGGGCCAACGTCCTGACTTTC